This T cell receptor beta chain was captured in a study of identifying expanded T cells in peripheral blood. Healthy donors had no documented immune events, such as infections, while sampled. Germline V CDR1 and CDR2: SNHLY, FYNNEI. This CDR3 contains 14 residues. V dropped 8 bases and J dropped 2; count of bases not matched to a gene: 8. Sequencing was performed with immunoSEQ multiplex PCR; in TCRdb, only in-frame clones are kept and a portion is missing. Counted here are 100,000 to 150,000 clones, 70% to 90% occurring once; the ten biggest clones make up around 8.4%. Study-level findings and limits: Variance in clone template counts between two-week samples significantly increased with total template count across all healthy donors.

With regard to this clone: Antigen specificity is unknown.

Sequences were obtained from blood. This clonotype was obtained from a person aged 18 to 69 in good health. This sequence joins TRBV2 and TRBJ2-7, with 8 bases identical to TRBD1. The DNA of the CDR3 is TGTGCCAGCCTCCGGGACAGGTCCACCTACGAGCAGTACTTC. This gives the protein CASLRDRSTYEQYF.